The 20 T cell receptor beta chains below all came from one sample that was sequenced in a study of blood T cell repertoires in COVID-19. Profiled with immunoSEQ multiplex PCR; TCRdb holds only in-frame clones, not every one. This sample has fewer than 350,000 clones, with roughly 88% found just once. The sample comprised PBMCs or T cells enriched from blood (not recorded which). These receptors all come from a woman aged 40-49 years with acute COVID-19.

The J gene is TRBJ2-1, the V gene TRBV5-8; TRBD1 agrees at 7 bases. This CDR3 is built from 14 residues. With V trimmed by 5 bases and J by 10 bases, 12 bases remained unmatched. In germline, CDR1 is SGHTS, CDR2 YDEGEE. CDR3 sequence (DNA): TGTGCCAGCAGTCCCGGCAGGGGGTCGGAGGAGCAGTTCTTC. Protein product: CASSPGRGSEEQFF. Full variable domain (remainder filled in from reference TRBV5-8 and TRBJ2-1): EAGVTQSPTHLIKTRGQQATLRCSPISGHTSVYWYQQALGLGLQFLLWYDEGEERNRGNFPPRFSGRQFPNYSSELNVNALELEDSALYLCASSPGRGSEEQFFGPGTRLTVL.

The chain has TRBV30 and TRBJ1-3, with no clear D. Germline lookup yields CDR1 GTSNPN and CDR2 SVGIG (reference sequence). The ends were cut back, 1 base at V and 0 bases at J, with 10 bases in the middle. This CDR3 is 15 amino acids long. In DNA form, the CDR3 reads TGTGCCTGGAGTGCCGCAGTAACCTCTGGAAACACCATATATTTT. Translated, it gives CAWSAAVTSGNTIYF.

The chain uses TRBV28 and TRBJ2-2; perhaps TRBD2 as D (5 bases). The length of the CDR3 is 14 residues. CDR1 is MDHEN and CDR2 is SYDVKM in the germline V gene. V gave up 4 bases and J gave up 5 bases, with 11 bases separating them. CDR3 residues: CASSSRTRTGELFF. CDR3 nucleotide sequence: TGTGCCAGCAGTTCCAGGACTCGAACCGGGGAGCTGTTTTTT.

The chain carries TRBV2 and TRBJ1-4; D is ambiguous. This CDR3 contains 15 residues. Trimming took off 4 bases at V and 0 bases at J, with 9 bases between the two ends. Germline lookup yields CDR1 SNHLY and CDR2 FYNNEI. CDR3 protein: CASSGAIATNEKLFF. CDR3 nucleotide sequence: TGTGCCAGCAGTGGAGCCATTGCAACTAATGAAAAACTGTTTTTT.

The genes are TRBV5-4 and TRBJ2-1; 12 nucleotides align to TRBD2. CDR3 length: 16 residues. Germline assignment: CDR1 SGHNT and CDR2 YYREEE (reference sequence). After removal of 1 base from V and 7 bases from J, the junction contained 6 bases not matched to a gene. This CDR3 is CASSLKTSGSWNEQFF. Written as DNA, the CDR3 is TGTGCCAGCAGCTTGAAGACTAGCGGGAGCTGGAATGAGCAGTTCTTC.

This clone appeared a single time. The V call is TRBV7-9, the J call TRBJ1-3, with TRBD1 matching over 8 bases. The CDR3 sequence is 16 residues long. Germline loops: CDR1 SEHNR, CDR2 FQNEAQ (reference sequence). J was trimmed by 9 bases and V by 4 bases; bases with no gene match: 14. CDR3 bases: TGTGCCAGCAGCTCGGAGTTTGGACAGGGTCGGGTCACCATATATTTT. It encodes CASSSEFGQGRVTIYF.

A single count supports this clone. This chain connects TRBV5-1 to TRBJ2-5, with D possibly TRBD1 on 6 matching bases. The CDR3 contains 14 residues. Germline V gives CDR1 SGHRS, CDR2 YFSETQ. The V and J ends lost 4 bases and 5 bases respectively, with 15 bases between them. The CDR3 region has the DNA TGCGCCAGCAGCAGAGAGGGACAAAGGGAGACCCAGTACTTC. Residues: CASSREGQRETQYF.

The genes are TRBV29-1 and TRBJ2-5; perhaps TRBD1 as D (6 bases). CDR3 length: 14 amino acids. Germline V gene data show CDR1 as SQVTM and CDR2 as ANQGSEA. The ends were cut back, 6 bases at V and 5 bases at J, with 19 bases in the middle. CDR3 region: CSVDEAGVGETQYF. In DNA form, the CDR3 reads TGCAGCGTCGACGAGGCAGGGGTGGGGGAGACCCAGTACTTC.

The CDR3 DNA is TGTGCCAGTAGCATCGGGGAAGTTAATTGGTTTTTT. It is translated as CASSIGEVNWFF. This chain connects TRBV19 to TRBJ1-4, with D unresolved. Germline V CDR1 and CDR2: LNHDA, SQIVND (reference sequence). The germline V and J ends were trimmed by 6 bases and 16 bases, with 18 bases remaining between them. The length of the CDR3 is 12 residues.

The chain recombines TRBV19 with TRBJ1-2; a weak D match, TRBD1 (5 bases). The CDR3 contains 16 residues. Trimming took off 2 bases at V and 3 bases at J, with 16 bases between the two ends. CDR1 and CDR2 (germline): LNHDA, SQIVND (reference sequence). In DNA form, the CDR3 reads TGTGCCAGTAGTATAATGGGCGGGACCGAGGACTATGGCTACACCTTC. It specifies CASSIMGGTEDYGYTF.

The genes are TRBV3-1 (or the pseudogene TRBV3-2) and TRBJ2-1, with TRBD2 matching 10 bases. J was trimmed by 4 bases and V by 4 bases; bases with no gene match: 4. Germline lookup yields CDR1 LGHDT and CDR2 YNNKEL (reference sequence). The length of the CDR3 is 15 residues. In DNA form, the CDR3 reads TGTGCCAGCAGCCTAGCGGGAGGAGGATACAATGAGCAGTTCTTC. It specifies CASSLAGGGYNEQFF.

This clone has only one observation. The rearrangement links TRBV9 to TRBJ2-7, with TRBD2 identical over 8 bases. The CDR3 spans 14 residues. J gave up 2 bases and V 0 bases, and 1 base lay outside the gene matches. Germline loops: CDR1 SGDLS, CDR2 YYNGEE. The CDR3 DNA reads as TGTGCCAGCAGCGTAGCGGGAGGGACCTACGAGCAGTACTTC. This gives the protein CASSVAGGTYEQYF.

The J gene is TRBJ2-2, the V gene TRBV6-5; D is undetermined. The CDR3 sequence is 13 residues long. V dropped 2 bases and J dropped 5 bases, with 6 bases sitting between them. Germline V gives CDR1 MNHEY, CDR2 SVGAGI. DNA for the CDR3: TGTGCCAGCAGTTACGAGAGAACCGGGGAGCTGTTTTTT. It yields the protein CASSYERTGELFF.

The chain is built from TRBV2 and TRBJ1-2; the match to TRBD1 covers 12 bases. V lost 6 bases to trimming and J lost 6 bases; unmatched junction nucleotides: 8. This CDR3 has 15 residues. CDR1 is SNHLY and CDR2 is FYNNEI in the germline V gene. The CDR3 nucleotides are TGTGCCAGCAGAAGCGGGACAGGGGGCATCGATGGCTACACCTTC. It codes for CASRSGTGGIDGYTF. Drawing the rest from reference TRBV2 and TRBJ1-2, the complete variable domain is EPEVTQTPSHQVTQMGQEVILRCVPISNHLYFYWYRQILGQKVEFLVSFYNNEISEKSEIFDDQFSVERPDGSNFTLKIRSTKLEDSAMYFCASRSGTGGIDGYTFGSGTRLTVV.

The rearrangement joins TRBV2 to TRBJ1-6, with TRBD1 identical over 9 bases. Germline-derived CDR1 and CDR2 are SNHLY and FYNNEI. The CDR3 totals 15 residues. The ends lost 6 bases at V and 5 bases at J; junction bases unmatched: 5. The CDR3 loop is CASRAGTGNNSPLHF. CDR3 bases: TGTGCCAGCAGGGCCGGGACAGGGAATAATTCACCCCTCCACTTT.

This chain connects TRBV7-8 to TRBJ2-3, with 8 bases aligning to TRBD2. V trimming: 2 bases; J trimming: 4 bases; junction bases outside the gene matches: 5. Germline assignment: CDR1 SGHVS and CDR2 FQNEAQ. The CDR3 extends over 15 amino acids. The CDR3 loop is CASSLSGGPADTQYF. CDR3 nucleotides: TGTGCCAGCAGCTTATCGGGAGGGCCCGCAGATACGCAGTATTTT.

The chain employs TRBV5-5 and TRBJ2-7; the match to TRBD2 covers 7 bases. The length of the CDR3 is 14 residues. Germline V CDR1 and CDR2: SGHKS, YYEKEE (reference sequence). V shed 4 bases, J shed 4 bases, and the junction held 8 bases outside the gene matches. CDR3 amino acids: CASSPLAGGYEQYF. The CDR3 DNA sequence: TGTGCCAGCAGCCCTCTAGCCGGGGGGTACGAGCAGTACTTC.

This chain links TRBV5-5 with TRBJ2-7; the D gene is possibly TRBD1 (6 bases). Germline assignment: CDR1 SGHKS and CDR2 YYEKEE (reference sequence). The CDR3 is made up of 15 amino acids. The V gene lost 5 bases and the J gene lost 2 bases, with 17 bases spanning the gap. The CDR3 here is CASREQGTGTYEQYF. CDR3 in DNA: TGTGCCAGCAGGGAACAGGGAACTGGCACCTACGAGCAGTACTTC.

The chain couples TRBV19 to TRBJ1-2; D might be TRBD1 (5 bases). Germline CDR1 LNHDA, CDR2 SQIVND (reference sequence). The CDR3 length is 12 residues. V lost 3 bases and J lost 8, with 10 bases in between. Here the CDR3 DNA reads TGTGCCAGTAGTATCAGGGAGGGCGGCTACACCTTC. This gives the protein CASSIREGGYTF. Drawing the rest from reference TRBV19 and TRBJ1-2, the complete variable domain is DGGITQSPKYLFRKEGQNVTLSCEQNLNHDAMYWYRQDPGQGLRLIYYSQIVNDFQKGDIAEGYSVSREKKESFPLTVTSAQKNPTAFYLCASSIREGGYTFGSGTRLTVV.

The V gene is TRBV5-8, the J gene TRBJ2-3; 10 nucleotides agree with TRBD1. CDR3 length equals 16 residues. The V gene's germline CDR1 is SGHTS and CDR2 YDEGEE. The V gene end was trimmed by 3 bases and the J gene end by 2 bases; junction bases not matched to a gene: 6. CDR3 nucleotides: TGTGCCAGCAGCTCGGACAGGGGGACTCTCACAGATACGCAGTATTTT. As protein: CASSSDRGTLTDTQYF.